This TCR beta chain was observed in a study of OX40 agonist ivuxolimab in advanced cancers. Overall study: Ivuxolimab was administered intravenously to patients at 0.01 to 10 mg/kg every 2 weeks. Cohort: 65% to 90% men, mean age 60, aged about 20 to 80.

Turning to this clone: Its cognate antigen is unknown.

General study results and limits: At 0.1 to 3.0 mg/kg, CD4+ and CD8+ blood T cells expanded clonally by week 6.

This table comes from immunoSEQ multiplex PCR, and its TCRdb copy is limited to in-frame clones, with some not included. The sample has some 83,000 clones; about 89% are singletons. CDR1 and CDR2 (germline): LNHNV, YYDKDF (reference sequence). The CDR3 is 15 residues long. V lost 3 bases to trimming and J lost 0 bases, with 9 bases between them. The input for sequencing was CD4+ or CD8+ T cells sorted from blood, taken in a trial of the OX40 agonist ivuxolimab. This chain joins TRBV15 and TRBJ2-1, with no clear D. This sequence was found in an adult with an advanced solid tumor such as melanoma, head and neck, liver or kidney cancer. CDR3 region: CATSRGSSSYNEQFF. CDR3 DNA sequence: TGTGCCACCAGCAGGGGTAGCTCCTCCTACAATGAGCAGTTCTTC.